A single sample gave rise to the 31 T cell receptor beta chains below, sequenced in a study of blood T cell repertoires in COVID-19. Some clones are missing from TCRdb's copy, which holds only in-frame ones; the method was immunoSEQ multiplex PCR. In the table there are 130,000 to 150,000 clones, around 84% of which are singletons. The sample taken for sequencing was PBMCs or T cells enriched from blood (not recorded which). Receptors originate from a woman between 50 and 59 years old who had been exposed to COVID-19.

CDR3 sequence (DNA): TGTGCCAGCGATGAAGCAGGGGCGCTCAATCAGCCCCAGCATTTT. Protein product: CASDEAGALNQPQHF. This rearrangement joins TRBV6-1 to TRBJ1-5; D is perhaps TRBD1 (6 bases). Germline assignment: CDR1 MNHNS and CDR2 SASEGT. V was shortened by 8 bases and J by 3 bases, with 17 bases between the two germline ends. CDR3 size: 15 residues.

This clone was seen a few times. The chain links TRBV18 to TRBJ2-2, with D possibly being TRBD2 (5 bases). Trimming pared 3 bases from V and 8 bases from J, leaving 10 bases between. CDR1 and CDR2 (germline): KGHSH, LQKENI. CDR3 length: 13 amino acids. For the CDR3, the DNA is TGTGCCAGCTCACCTGGGGAGAAGGGGGAGCTGTTTTTT. Protein sequence: CASSPGEKGELFF.

The chain couples TRBV7-3 to TRBJ2-3; D gene ambiguous. V was shortened by 1 base and J by 5 bases, with 7 bases between the two germline ends. Germline V lookup: CDR1 SGHTA, CDR2 FQGTGA. This CDR3 region has 13 residues. The CDR3 nucleotides are TGTGCCAGCAGCTTAAATTCCGGAGATACGCAGTATTTT. Protein: CASSLNSGDTQYF. The full variable domain, with the rest looked up from reference TRBV7-3 and TRBJ2-3, is GAGVSQTPSNKVTEKGKYVELRCDPISGHTALYWYRQSLGQGPEFLIYFQGTGAADDSGLPNDRFFAVRPEGSVSTLKIQRTERGDSAVYLCASSLNSGDTQYFGPGTRLTVL.

The chain couples TRBV12-5 to TRBJ2-2; TRBD1 matches 10 bases. The germline V gene encodes CDR1 LGHNT and CDR2 FRNRAP. This CDR3 has 17 residues. V lost 0 bases and J lost 6; bases outside the gene matches: 7. CDR3: CASGLVLRTGGAGELFF. DNA for the CDR3: TGTGCTAGTGGTTTGGTACTCCGGACAGGGGGGGCCGGGGAGCTGTTTTTT.

The chain recombines TRBV2 with TRBJ1-1; maybe TRBD1 (6 bases). V gave up 6 bases and J gave up 0 bases, with 11 bases separating them. This CDR3 spans 14 amino acids. Germline V gives CDR1 SNHLY, CDR2 FYNNEI. The CDR3, as DNA: TGTGCCAGCAGACGGGAGGGGGTGAACACTGAAGCTTTCTTT. This encodes CASRREGVNTEAFF.

V is TRBV6-5 and J is TRBJ2-1, with 10 positions matching TRBD2. The V segment lost 10 bases and the J segment 6 bases; nucleotides outside the gene matches: 6. Per the germline V gene, CDR1 is MNHEY and CDR2 is SVGAGI. The CDR3 sequence is 13 residues long. Written as DNA, the CDR3 is TGTGCCACTATAGCGGGAGGCCTCAATGAGCAGTTCTTC. Its protein product is CATIAGGLNEQFF.

This clone has just a few counts. The rearrangement links TRBV9 to TRBJ2-5; D might be TRBD2 (7 bases). The V gene's germline CDR1 is SGDLS and CDR2 YYNGEE. Trimming shortened V by 5 bases and J by 0 bases, and 17 bases separated the two germline ends. The CDR3 sequence is 16 residues long. The CDR3 DNA is TGTGCCAGCAGTGGGGGGGCCCCCGCCCACCAAGAGACCCAGTACTTC. Translated, it gives CASSGGAPAHQETQYF.

This rearrangement joins TRBV11-2 to TRBJ1-2; a possible D gene is TRBD1 (5 bases). V was shortened by 2 bases and J by 3 bases, with 10 bases between the two germline ends. The CDR3 length is 14 residues. Per the germline V gene, CDR1 is SGHAT and CDR2 is FQNNGV. The CDR3 is CASSLSRADYGYTF. The CDR3, as DNA: TGTGCCAGCAGCTTATCCAGGGCAGACTATGGCTACACCTTC.

In DNA form, the CDR3 reads TGTGCCAGCAGCTTAGGGGGTAACCGGGGAGGTGAGCAGTTCTTC. Its protein is CASSLGGNRGGEQFF. The chain employs TRBV7-7 and TRBJ2-1, with a possible D match to TRBD2 (6 bases). Trimming removed 1 base from V and 9 bases from J, with 16 bases in between. From germline, CDR1 is SSHAT and CDR2 FNYEAQ (reference sequence). The CDR3 consists of 15 residues.

The chain combines TRBV29-1 with TRBJ2-1; D possibly corresponds to TRBD2 (6 bases). V lost 3 bases to trimming and J lost 5 bases, with 11 bases between them. The CDR3 runs to 13 residues. The germline V gene has CDR1 SQVTM and CDR2 ANQGSEA. CDR3 region: CSVDMRGDNEQFF. The CDR3 nucleotides are TGCAGCGTTGATATGCGCGGGGACAATGAGCAGTTCTTC.

This chain uses TRBV2 with TRBJ2-1, with TRBD2 matching 9 bases. There are 16 residues in the CDR3. Trimming at V came to 4 bases and at J to 6 bases, leaving 10 bases not matched to a gene. Germline V CDR1 and CDR2: SNHLY, FYNNEI. The CDR3 region is CASSGASGMLVNEQFF. The CDR3 coding sequence is TGTGCCAGCAGTGGGGCTAGCGGGATGTTGGTCAATGAGCAGTTCTTC.

The chain has TRBV3-1 (or the pseudogene TRBV3-2) and TRBJ1-3; the D gene is possibly TRBD1 (5 bases). The V end lost 0 bases, the J end lost 4 bases, and 13 bases lay between the germline ends. The CDR3 has 16 residues. Germline values: CDR1 LGHDT, CDR2 YNNKEL (reference sequence). CDR3 in DNA: TGTGCCAGCAGCCAAGATCGAAGGGGCGCCGGAAACACCATATATTTT. This gives the protein CASSQDRRGAGNTIYF.

In this sample, this clone turned up a few times. This chain links TRBV3-1 (or the pseudogene TRBV3-2) with TRBJ2-7; D may be TRBD2 (5 bases). CDR1 and CDR2 from the germline V gene are LGHDT and YNNKEL (reference sequence). The V end lost 2 bases, the J end lost 4 bases, and 12 bases lay between the germline ends. This CDR3 comprises 14 residues. DNA of the CDR3: TGTGCCAGCAGCCAATGGGGAGAACCGTACGAGCAGTACTTC. Translating gives CASSQWGEPYEQYF.

The V gene is TRBV28, the J gene TRBJ2-7; 8 nucleotides match TRBD2. The germline CDR1 and CDR2 sequences are MDHEN and SYDVKM. Germline trimming cut 2 bases from V and 5 bases from J; bases unmatched to any gene: 5. CDR3 length: 14 amino acids. The CDR3 region has the DNA TGTGCCAGCAGTTTAAAACTAGCGGTACACGAGCAGTACTTC. This translates into CASSLKLAVHEQYF.

This clone was observed a single time. The chain links TRBV6-2 or TRBV6-3 to TRBJ2-3, with TRBD2 matching over 8 bases. The CDR3 extends over 18 amino acids. With 0 bases clipped from V and 3 bases from J, the junction kept 11 bases outside the gene matches. Germline V lookup: CDR1 MNHEY, CDR2 SVGEGT. The CDR3 spells CASSYSTSGWGPTDTQYF. CDR3 coding DNA: TGTGCCAGCAGTTACTCTACTAGCGGTTGGGGCCCAACAGATACGCAGTATTTT.

The chain couples TRBV3-1 (or the pseudogene TRBV3-2) to TRBJ1-2; D possibly corresponds to TRBD1 (6 bases). Deletions cut 1 base from V and 3 bases from J, with 12 bases between. The CDR3 is made up of 15 amino acids. Germline V gene lookup returns CDR1 LGHDT and CDR2 YNNKEL (reference sequence). The CDR3 DNA sequence: TGTGCCAGCAGCCAAGGTTGGACAGACGACTATGGCTACACCTTC. It translates to CASSQGWTDDYGYTF.

V usage is TRBV9 and J usage is TRBJ1-1, with D maybe TRBD1 (6 bases). The V gene's germline CDR1 is SGDLS and CDR2 YYNGEE. CDR3 length equals 14 residues. Trimming cost V 3 bases and J 6 bases, with 15 bases left between them. The CDR3 DNA reads as TGTGCCAGCAGCGGGGGACAATACAGCGCTGAAGCTTTCTTT. Protein product: CASSGGQYSAEAFF.

The rearrangement links TRBV19 to TRBJ1-3; D possibly corresponds to TRBD1 (6 bases). Germline V gene data show CDR1 as LNHDA and CDR2 as SQIVND (reference sequence). Between the trimmed V and J ends, which lost 6 bases and 6 bases, there was a span of 12 bases. The CDR3 has 13 residues. In nucleotides, the CDR3 is TGTGCCAGTAGAGCCAGGGGCGAAAACACCATATATTTT. Its protein product is CASRARGENTIYF.

This sequence joins TRBV18 and TRBJ1-2; no clear D. Trimming shortened V by 2 bases and J by 2 bases, and 9 bases separated the two germline ends. The CDR3 is 14 residues long. Germline V lookup: CDR1 KGHSH, CDR2 LQKENI. CDR3 protein: CASSPSQSNYGYTF. CDR3 coding DNA: TGTGCCAGCTCACCAAGCCAAAGCAACTATGGCTACACCTTC.

The chain employs TRBV7-2 and TRBJ2-1; 7 positions match TRBD2. This CDR3 contains 14 residues. V shed 5 bases, J shed 7 bases, and the junction held 8 bases outside the gene matches. CDR1 is SGHTA and CDR2 is FQGNSA in the germline V gene. In DNA, the CDR3 is TGTGCCAGCAGCCCAGATGGGGGGGTGAATGAGCAGTTCTTC. This sequence encodes CASSPDGGVNEQFF.

V gene TRBV15 combines with J gene TRBJ2-1; TRBD1 matches at 8 bases. Germline V gives CDR1 LNHNV, CDR2 YYDKDF (reference sequence). With V trimmed by 3 bases and J by 6 bases, 7 bases remained unmatched. This CDR3 region has 15 residues. For the CDR3, the DNA is TGTGCCACCAGCAGGGACAGGGTCAGGACCAATGAGCAGTTCTTC. Protein sequence: CATSRDRVRTNEQFF. Full variable domain (rest looked up from reference TRBV15 and TRBJ2-1): DAMVIQNPRYQVTQFGKPVTLSCSQTLNHNVMYWYQQKSSQAPKLLFHYYDKDFNNEADTPDNFQSRRPNTSFCFLDIRSPGLGDTAMYLCATSRDRVRTNEQFFGPGTRLTVL.

The chain uses TRBV5-6 and TRBJ2-7, with TRBD2 matching 9 bases. Germline CDR1 reads SGHDT; CDR2 reads YYEEEE. Trimming took 2 bases from V and 2 from J; bases not matched to a gene: 2. This CDR3 region has 14 residues. The CDR3 is CASSFSGSTYEQYF. Written as DNA, the CDR3 is TGTGCCAGCAGCTTTAGCGGGAGTACCTACGAGCAGTACTTC.

V usage is TRBV19 and J usage is TRBJ2-7; TRBD1 aligns across 12 bases. V gave up 2 bases and J gave up 5 bases; unmatched junction bases: 7. Germline V gene lookup returns CDR1 LNHDA and CDR2 SQIVND (reference sequence). There are 16 residues in the CDR3. Here the CDR3 reads CASSIPGTGGINEQYF. As DNA, the CDR3 is TGTGCCAGTAGTATACCCGGGACAGGGGGCATAAACGAGCAGTACTTC.

CDR3 DNA: TGTGCCAGTAGTATAGCTTCGGGACAGGATTACTCTGGGGCCAACGTCCTGACTTTC. Translation gives CASSIASGQDYSGANVLTF. The chain employs TRBV19 and TRBJ2-6; 8 bases are shared with TRBD1. This CDR3 region has 19 residues. V shed 1 base, J shed 0 bases, and the junction held 8 bases outside the gene matches. Germline lookup yields CDR1 LNHDA and CDR2 SQIVND (reference sequence).

The chain couples TRBV7-8 to TRBJ2-5, with 12 positions matching TRBD2. The CDR3 runs 16 residues. The V gene end was trimmed by 5 bases and the J gene end by 2 bases; junction bases not matched to a gene: 6. CDR1 and CDR2 (germline): SGHVS, FQNEAQ. CDR3 DNA: TGTGCCAGCAGCCCCGGACTAGCGGGAAGACAAGAGACCCAGTACTTC. This codes for CASSPGLAGRQETQYF.

The chain combines TRBV7-2 with TRBJ1-2; a weak D match, TRBD1 (5 bases). The CDR3 sequence is 12 residues long. Germline lookup yields CDR1 SGHTA and CDR2 FQGNSA. The V end lost 5 bases, the J end lost 8 bases, and 12 bases lay between the germline ends. DNA of the CDR3: TGTGCCAGCAGCCGACCGCAGGGAGGCTACACCTTC. It translates to CASSRPQGGYTF.

The rearrangement joins TRBV2 to TRBJ1-3, with 7 positions matching TRBD1. J was trimmed by 0 bases and V by 7 bases; bases with no gene match: 9. Germline assignment: CDR1 SNHLY and CDR2 FYNNEI. This CDR3 region has 16 residues. The CDR3 DNA reads as TGTGCCAGCATGACAGGGACGGTATACTCTGGAAACACCATATATTTT. Its translation is CASMTGTVYSGNTIYF.

The rearrangement links TRBV9 to TRBJ2-1; D may be TRBD2 (6 bases). This CDR3 spans 16 amino acids. Germline CDR1 SGDLS, CDR2 YYNGEE. V shed 3 bases and J shed 6 bases, with 19 bases lying between them. DNA for the CDR3: TGTGCCAGCAGCGCCAGGGACTTCGACAATCTCAATGAGCAGTTCTTC. It encodes CASSARDFDNLNEQFF.

This clone was observed once. This chain links TRBV4-3 with TRBJ1-4, with 7 bases identical to TRBD1. This CDR3 is 16 amino acids long. Germline-derived CDR1 and CDR2 are LGHNA and YSLEER. V dropped 0 bases and J dropped 4; count of bases not matched to a gene: 5. CDR3 bases: TGCGCCAGCAGCCAAGAGGGACAGTTGGGTAATGAAAAACTGTTTTTT. Protein sequence: CASSQEGQLGNEKLFF.

The genes are TRBV5-1 and TRBJ1-3, with D possibly TRBD1 on 6 matching bases. Trimming removed 7 bases at V and 4 bases at J, with 12 bases between. CDR3 size: 13 residues. CDR1 is SGHRS and CDR2 is YFSETQ in the germline V gene. Here the CDR3 reads CASSTGTGNTIYF. CDR3 in DNA: TGCGCCAGCTCCACAGGGACCGGAAACACCATATATTTT.

The CDR3 is CASIQNDRVYEQYF. DNA for the CDR3: TGTGCCAGCATCCAGAACGACAGGGTCTACGAGCAGTACTTC. The V gene is TRBV21-1, the J gene TRBJ2-7; TRBD1, the table's D call, lacks a check against the DNA. TRBV21-1 has pseudogene status. The CDR3 spans 14 residues.